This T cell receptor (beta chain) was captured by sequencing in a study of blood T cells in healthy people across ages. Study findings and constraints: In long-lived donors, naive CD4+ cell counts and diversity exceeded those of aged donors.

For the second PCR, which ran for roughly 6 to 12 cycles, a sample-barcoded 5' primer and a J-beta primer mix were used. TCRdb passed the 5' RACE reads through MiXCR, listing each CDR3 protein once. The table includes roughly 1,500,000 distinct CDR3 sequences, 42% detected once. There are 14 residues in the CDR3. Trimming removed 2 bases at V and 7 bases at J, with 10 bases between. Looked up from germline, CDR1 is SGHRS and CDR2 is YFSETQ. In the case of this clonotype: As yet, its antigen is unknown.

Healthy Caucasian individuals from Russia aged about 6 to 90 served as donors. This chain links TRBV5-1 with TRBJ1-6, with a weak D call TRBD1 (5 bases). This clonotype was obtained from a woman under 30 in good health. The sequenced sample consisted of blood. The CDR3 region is CASSFDRQNSPLHF. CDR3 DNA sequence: TGCGCCAGCAGCTTTGATCGACAGAATTCACCCCTCCACTTT.